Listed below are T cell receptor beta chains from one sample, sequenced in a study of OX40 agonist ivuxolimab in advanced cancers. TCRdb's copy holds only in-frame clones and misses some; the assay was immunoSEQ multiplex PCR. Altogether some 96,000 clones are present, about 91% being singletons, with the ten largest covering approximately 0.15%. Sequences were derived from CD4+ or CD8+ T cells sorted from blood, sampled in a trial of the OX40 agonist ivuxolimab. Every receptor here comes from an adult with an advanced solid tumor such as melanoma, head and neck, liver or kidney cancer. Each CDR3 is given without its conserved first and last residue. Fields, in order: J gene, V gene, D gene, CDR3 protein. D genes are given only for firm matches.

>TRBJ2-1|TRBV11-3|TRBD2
ASSLSGSSYNEQF
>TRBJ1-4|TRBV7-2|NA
ASSLERNEKLF
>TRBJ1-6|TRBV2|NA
ASSYRANSYNSPLH
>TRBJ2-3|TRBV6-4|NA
ASSDGGGGTDTQY
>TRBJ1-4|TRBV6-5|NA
ASSYSSRGGKEKLF
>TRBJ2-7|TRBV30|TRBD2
AFSGGPYEQY
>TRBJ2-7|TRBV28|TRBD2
ASSLIPRLASTYEQY
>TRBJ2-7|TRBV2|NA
ASSEQEQY
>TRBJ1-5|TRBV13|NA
ASSLGGGRNQPQH
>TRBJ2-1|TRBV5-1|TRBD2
ASSLGTSEYNEQF
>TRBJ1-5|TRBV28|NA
ASSLDRSNQPQH
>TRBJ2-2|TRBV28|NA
ASSLPGVDTGELF